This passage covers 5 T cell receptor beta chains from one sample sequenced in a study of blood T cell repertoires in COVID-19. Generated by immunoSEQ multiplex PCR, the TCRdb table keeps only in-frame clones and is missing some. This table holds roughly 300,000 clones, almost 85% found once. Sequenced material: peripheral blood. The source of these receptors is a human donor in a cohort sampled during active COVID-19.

CDR3 DNA sequence: TGCAGTGCTGACGACAGGGGCGGCTACACCTTC. Amino acids: CSADDRGGYTF. The genes are TRBV20-1 and TRBJ1-2, with 8 bases identical to TRBD1. The V and J ends lost 5 bases and 8 bases, in that order; junction bases with no gene match: 4. Looked up from germline, CDR1 is DFQATT and CDR2 is SNEGSKA (reference sequence). The CDR3 has 11 residues.

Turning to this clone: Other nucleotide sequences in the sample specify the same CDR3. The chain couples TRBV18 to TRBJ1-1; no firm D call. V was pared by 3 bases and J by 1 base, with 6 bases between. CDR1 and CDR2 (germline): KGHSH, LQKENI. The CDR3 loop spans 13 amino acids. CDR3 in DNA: TGTGCCAGCTCACCTCCTAGGAACACTGAAGCTTTCTTT. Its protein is CASSPPRNTEAFF.

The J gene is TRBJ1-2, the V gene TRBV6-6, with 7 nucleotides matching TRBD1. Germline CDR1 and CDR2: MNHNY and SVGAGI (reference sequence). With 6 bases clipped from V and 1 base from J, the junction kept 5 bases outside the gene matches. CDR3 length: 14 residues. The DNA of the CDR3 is TGTGCCAGCAGCCCGACAGGGATTAACTATGGCTACACCTTC. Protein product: CASSPTGINYGYTF.

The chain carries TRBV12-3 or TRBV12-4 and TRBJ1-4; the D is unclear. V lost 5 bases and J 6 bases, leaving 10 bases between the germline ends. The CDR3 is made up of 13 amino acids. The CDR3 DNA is TGTGCCAGCAGTCGGTTAATTTATGAAAAACTGTTTTTT. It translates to CASSRLIYEKLFF.

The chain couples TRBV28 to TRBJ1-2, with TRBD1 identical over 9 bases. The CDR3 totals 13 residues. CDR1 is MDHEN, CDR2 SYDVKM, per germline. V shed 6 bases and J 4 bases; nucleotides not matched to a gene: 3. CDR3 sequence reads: CASSLGQGYGYTF. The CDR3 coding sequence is TGTGCCAGCAGCTTGGGACAGGGCTATGGCTACACCTTC.